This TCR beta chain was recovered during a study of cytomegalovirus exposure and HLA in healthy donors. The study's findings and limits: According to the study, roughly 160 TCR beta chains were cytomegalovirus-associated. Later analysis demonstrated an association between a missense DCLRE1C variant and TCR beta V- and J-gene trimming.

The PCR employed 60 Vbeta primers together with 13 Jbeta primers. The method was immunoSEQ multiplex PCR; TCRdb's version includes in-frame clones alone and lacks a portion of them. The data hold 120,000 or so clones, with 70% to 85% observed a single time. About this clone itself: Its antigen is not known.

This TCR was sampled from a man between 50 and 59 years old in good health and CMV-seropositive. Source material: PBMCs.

The CDR3 region is CATRMTGGTEAFF. CDR3 sequence (DNA): TGTGCCACCAGGATGACAGGGGGCACTGAAGCTTTCTTT. This rearrangement joins TRBV15 to TRBJ1-1; TRBD1 agrees at 9 bases. The trim removed 6 bases at V and 4 bases at J, leaving 3 bases unmatched. Germline CDR1 and CDR2: LNHNV and YYDKDF (reference sequence). The CDR3 covers 13 residues.